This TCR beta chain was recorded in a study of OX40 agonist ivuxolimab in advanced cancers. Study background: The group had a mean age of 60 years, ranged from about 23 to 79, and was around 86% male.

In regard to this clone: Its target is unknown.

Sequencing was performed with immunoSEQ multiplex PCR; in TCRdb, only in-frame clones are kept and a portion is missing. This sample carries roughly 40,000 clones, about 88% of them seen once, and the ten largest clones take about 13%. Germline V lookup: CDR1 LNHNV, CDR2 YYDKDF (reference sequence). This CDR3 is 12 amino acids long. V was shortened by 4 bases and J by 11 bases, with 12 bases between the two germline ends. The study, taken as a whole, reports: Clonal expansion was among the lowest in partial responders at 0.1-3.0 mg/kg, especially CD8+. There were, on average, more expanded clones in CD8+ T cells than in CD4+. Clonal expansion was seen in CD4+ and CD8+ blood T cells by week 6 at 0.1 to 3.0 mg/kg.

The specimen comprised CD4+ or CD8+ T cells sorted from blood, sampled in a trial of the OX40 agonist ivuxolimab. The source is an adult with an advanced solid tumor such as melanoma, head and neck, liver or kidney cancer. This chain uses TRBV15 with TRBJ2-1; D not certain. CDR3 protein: CATSKPKMKQFF. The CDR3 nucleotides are TGTGCCACCAGCAAACCTAAAATGAAGCAGTTCTTC.